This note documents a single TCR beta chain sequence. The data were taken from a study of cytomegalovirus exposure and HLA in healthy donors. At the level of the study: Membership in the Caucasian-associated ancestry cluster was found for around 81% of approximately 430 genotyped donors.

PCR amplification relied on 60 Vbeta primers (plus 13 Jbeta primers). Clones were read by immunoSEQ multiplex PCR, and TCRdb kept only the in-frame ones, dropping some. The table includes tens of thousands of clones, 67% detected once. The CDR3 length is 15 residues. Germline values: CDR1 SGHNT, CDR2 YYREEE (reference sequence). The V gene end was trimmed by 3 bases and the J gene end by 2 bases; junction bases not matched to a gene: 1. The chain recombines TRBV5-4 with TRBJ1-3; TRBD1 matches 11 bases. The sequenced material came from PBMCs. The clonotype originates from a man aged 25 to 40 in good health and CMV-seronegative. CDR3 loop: CASSSGQGAGNTIYF. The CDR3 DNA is TGTGCCAGCAGCTCGGGACAGGGGGCTGGAAACACCATATATTTT. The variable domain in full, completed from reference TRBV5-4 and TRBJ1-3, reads ETGVTQSPTHLIKTRGQQVTLRCSSQSGHNTVSWYQQALGQGPQFIFQYYREEENGRGNFPPRFSGLQFPNYSSELNVNALELDDSALYLCASSSGQGAGNTIYFGEGSWLTVV.